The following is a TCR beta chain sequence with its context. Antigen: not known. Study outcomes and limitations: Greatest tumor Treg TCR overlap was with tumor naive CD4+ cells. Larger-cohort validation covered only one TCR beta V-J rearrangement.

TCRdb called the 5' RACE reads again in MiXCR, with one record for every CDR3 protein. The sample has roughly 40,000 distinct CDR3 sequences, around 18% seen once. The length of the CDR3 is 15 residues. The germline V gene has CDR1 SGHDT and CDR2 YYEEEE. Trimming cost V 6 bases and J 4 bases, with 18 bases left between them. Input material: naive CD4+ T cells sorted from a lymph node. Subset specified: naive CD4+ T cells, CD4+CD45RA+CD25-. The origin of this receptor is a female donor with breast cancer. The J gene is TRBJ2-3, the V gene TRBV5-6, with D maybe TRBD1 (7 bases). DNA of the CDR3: TGTGCCAGCAAACTCAGGGGGGCCCGACCAGATACGCAGTATTTT. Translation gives CASKLRGARPDTQYF.